This entry lists 12 T cell receptor beta chains sequenced from one sample in a study of T cell responses to AZD1222 COVID-19 vaccine (dated by TCRdb to about 2021). The library was built by means of the immunoSEQ multiplex PCR assay. Sourced from immuneACCESS, this table was stored by TCRdb with only in-frame sequences that have V and J called. A share of the clones is absent; for the studies checked, an unresolved V gene accounts for under half, and the remainder has no known explanation. The table for this sample lists over 100,000 clones; 85% to 90% of them were counted only once. The top ten clones comprise roughly 4% of the sample. What this sample's time point label stands for: baseline before first vaccination. The sequenced sample was peripheral blood, obtained on day 0 of AZD1222 vaccination. These receptors were taken from an adult in good health.

The sample holds one count of this clone. This chain links TRBV11-3 with TRBJ2-3, with 10 bases that match TRBD2. Trimming at V came to 5 bases and at J to 5 bases, leaving 7 bases not matched to a gene. Germline V CDR1 and CDR2: SGHNT, YENEEA. The CDR3 loop spans 15 amino acids. The CDR3 DNA reads as TGTGCCAGCAGCCCTCGCCTAGCGGGGGAAGATACGCAGTATTTT. The encoded protein is CASSPRLAGEDTQYF.

The chain is built from TRBV6-5 and TRBJ1-5; D possibly corresponds to TRBD1 (5 bases). The germline V gene encodes CDR1 MNHEY and CDR2 SVGAGI. This CDR3 is 15 amino acids long. The ends were cut back, 2 bases at V and 0 bases at J, with 8 bases in the middle. CDR3 region: CASSYAGLSNQPQHF. CDR3 coding DNA: TGTGCCAGCAGTTACGCGGGGCTTAGCAATCAGCCCCAGCATTTT.

This rearrangement joins TRBV15 to TRBJ1-2; the D is unclear. CDR3 length: 14 residues. V was shortened by 1 base and J by 1 base, with 7 bases between the two germline ends. Germline values: CDR1 LNHNV, CDR2 YYDKDF (reference sequence). DNA for the CDR3: TGTGCCACCAGCAGAGCAGGCCGTAACTATGGCTACACCTTC. Its protein is CATSRAGRNYGYTF.

J is TRBJ1-1 and V is TRBV5-4; D is ambiguous. V shed 4 bases and J shed 4 bases, with 8 bases lying between them. The germline V gene encodes CDR1 SGHNT and CDR2 YYREEE (reference sequence). The CDR3 sequence is 12 residues long. The CDR3 nucleotides are TGTGCCAGCAGCCGGGGAGGCACTGAAGCTTTCTTT. This encodes CASSRGGTEAFF.

The sample holds a few counts of this clone. The chain couples TRBV12-5 to TRBJ2-1; TRBD2 is a possible D gene (5 bases). CDR3 length: 13 amino acids. Trimming removed 6 bases at V and 11 bases at J, with 17 bases between. CDR1 LGHNT and CDR2 FRNRAP come from the germline V gene. The CDR3 reads CASGTTMAEQQFF. The CDR3 DNA reads as TGTGCTAGTGGGACTACTATGGCCGAACAGCAGTTCTTC.

In this sample, this clone turned up a few times. This chain joins TRBV7-9 and TRBJ1-2, with unresolved D. Per the germline V gene, CDR1 is SEHNR and CDR2 is FQNEAQ (reference sequence). The V end lost 5 bases, the J end lost 8 bases, and 9 bases lay between the germline ends. The CDR3 length is 11 residues. This CDR3 reads CASSASIGYTF. The CDR3 DNA reads as TGTGCCAGCAGCGCTTCTATCGGCTACACCTTC.

This clone has a single count. V and J are TRBV6-5 and TRBJ1-1, with D hard to call. There are 13 residues in the CDR3. Germline values: CDR1 MNHEY, CDR2 SVGAGI. The V gene lost 6 bases and the J gene lost 2 bases, with 10 bases spanning the gap. The CDR3 loop reads CASSTTVNTEAFF. Here the CDR3 DNA reads TGTGCCAGCAGCACCACAGTAAACACTGAAGCTTTCTTT.

This clone has a single count. V and J are TRBV3-1 (or the pseudogene TRBV3-2) and TRBJ2-7; D is perhaps TRBD1 (5 bases). Germline V gene data show CDR1 as LGHDT and CDR2 as YNNKEL (reference sequence). The CDR3 has 14 residues. Trimming cost V 4 bases and J 3 bases, with 13 bases left between them. The CDR3 DNA follows: TGTGCCAGCAGCCCGACGACAGTAGACTACGAGCAGTACTTC. As protein: CASSPTTVDYEQYF.

The J gene is TRBJ1-6, the V gene TRBV6-5, with D perhaps matching TRBD1 (5 bases). This CDR3 is built from 14 residues. Germline loops: CDR1 MNHEY, CDR2 SVGAGI. V was shortened by 2 bases and J by 5 bases, with 7 bases between the two germline ends. CDR3 sequence (DNA): TGTGCCAGCAGTTACGGGGGTCATAATTCACCCCTCCACTTT. As protein: CASSYGGHNSPLHF.

The V and J genes are TRBV15 and TRBJ2-1, with D perhaps TRBD1 (5 bases). CDR1 is LNHNV and CDR2 is YYDKDF in the germline V gene (reference sequence). V lost 5 bases and J lost 8, with 22 bases in between. The CDR3 has 16 amino acids. For the CDR3, the DNA is TGTGCCACCAGCCTAGAGATCTTTGGGGCATCGGATGAGCAGTTCTTC. This sequence encodes CATSLEIFGASDEQFF. Based on the CDR3 plus reference TRBV15 and TRBJ2-1, the full variable domain is DAMVIQNPRYQVTQFGKPVTLSCSQTLNHNVMYWYQQKSSQAPKLLFHYYDKDFNNEADTPDNFQSRRPNTSFCFLDIRSPGLGDTAMYLCATSLEIFGASDEQFFGPGTRLTVL.

V is TRBV6-5 and J is TRBJ2-7; TRBD2 matches 9 bases. From germline, CDR1 is MNHEY and CDR2 SVGAGI. The CDR3 covers 14 residues. The ends lost 6 bases at V and 4 bases at J; junction bases unmatched: 7. The CDR3 spells CASSRGTSWYEQYF. The CDR3 nucleotides read TGTGCCAGCAGCCGCGGGACTAGCTGGTACGAGCAGTACTTC.

The chain couples TRBV11-1 to TRBJ2-5; the D gene is possibly TRBD1 (5 bases). This CDR3 contains 13 residues. Trimming left V 3 bases short and J 3 bases short, with 8 bases between. From germline, CDR1 is SGHAT and CDR2 FQDESV (reference sequence). This CDR3 reads CASSLGREETQYF. The CDR3 DNA sequence: TGTGCCAGCAGCTTGGGCAGGGAAGAGACCCAGTACTTC.